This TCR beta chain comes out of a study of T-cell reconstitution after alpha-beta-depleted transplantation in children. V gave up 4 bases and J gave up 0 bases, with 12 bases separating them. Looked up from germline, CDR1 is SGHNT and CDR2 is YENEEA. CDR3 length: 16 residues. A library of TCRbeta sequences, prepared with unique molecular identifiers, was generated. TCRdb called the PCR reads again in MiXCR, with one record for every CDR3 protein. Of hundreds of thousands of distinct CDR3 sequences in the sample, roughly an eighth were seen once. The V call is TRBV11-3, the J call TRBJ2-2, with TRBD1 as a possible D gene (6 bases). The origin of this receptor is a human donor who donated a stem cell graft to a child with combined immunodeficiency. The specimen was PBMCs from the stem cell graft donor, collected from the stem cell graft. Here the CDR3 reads CASSSQGPANTGELFF. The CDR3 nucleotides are TGTGCCAGCAGCTCCCAGGGGCCCGCGAACACCGGGGAGCTGTTTTTT.